The rows below give T cell receptor beta chains drawn from one sample of a study of shared clonotypes between healthy human individuals. This table comes from immunoSEQ multiplex PCR, and its TCRdb copy is limited to in-frame clones, with some not included. The top ten clones hold under 2% of a sample with some 2,100,000 clones, more than 85% of them seen once. The sample taken for sequencing was naive CD8+ T cells from PBMCs. These receptors were obtained from a man aged 18 to 29 in good health. Some clones in this sample may be carry-over from other donors' samples. Both conserved end residues are part of each CDR3. A D gene is named only where the DNA matches it firmly. Clone size is shown for a subset of rows, as once, few, many or a class of expanded clone.

clone_size: .; v_call: TRBV13; d_call: TRBD2; j_call: TRBJ2-1; cdr3_aa: CASSLGSTSGSNGQFF; cdr3_nt: TGTGCCAGCAGCTTAGGCTCGACTAGCGGGAGCAATGGGCAGTTCTTC
clone_size: .; v_call: TRBV7-9; d_call: TRBD2; j_call: TRBJ2-5; cdr3_aa: CASSTTGLLPYQETQYF; cdr3_nt: TGTGCCAGCAGCACCACGGGACTACTCCCGTACCAAGAGACCCAGTACTTC
clone_size: .; v_call: TRBV13; d_call: .; j_call: TRBJ1-2; cdr3_aa: CASRGSHGYTF; cdr3_nt: TGTGCCAGCAGGGGGTCGCATGGCTACACCTTC
clone_size: .; v_call: TRBV7-8; d_call: TRBD1; j_call: TRBJ1-4; cdr3_aa: CASGSDRAPHLEKLFF; cdr3_nt: TGTGCCAGCGGCTCTGACAGGGCCCCACATTTAGAGAAACTGTTTTTT
clone_size: .; v_call: TRBV11-1; d_call: TRBD2; j_call: TRBJ2-2; cdr3_aa: CASSTRTSGRPGNTGELFF; cdr3_nt: TGTGCCAGCAGCACCAGGACTAGCGGGAGGCCAGGGAACACCGGGGAGCTGTTTTTT
clone_size: .; v_call: TRBV28; d_call: .; j_call: TRBJ1-5; cdr3_aa: CASSLVSARDQPQHF; cdr3_nt: TGTGCCAGCAGTTTAGTCTCGGCCAGAGATCAGCCCCAGCATTTT
clone_size: .; v_call: TRBV28; d_call: .; j_call: TRBJ1-2; cdr3_aa: CASSLPSKGGYTF; cdr3_nt: TGTGCCAGCAGTTTACCCTCCAAGGGCGGCTACACCTTC
clone_size: .; v_call: TRBV28; d_call: .; j_call: TRBJ2-7; cdr3_aa: CASSLGDRHYEQYF; cdr3_nt: TGTGCCAGCAGTTTGGGGGACCGTCACTACGAGCAGTACTTC
clone_size: once; v_call: TRBV4-2; d_call: TRBD2; j_call: TRBJ2-5; cdr3_aa: CASSRTSRLAGDQETQYF; cdr3_nt: TGTGCCAGCAGCCGAACAAGTAGGCTAGCGGGGGACCAAGAGACCCAGTACTTC
clone_size: .; v_call: TRBV28; d_call: .; j_call: TRBJ2-2; cdr3_aa: CASSLVRAGELFF; cdr3_nt: TGTGCCAGCAGTTTAGTTAGGGCCGGGGAGCTGTTTTTT
clone_size: .; v_call: TRBV9; d_call: .; j_call: TRBJ2-7; cdr3_aa: CASSPGPAVSSYEQYF; cdr3_nt: TGTGCCAGCAGCCCCGGTCCAGCGGTGAGCTCCTACGAGCAGTACTTC
clone_size: .; v_call: TRBV27; d_call: .; j_call: TRBJ2-7; cdr3_aa: CASSAANYEQYF; cdr3_nt: TGTGCCAGCAGCGCCGCCAACTACGAGCAGTACTTC
clone_size: .; v_call: TRBV7-9; d_call: .; j_call: TRBJ2-7; cdr3_aa: CASSAPGREQYF; cdr3_nt: TGTGCCAGCAGCGCACCAGGACGCGAGCAGTACTTC
clone_size: .; v_call: TRBV27; d_call: .; j_call: TRBJ2-7; cdr3_aa: CASSSGSWYEQYF; cdr3_nt: TGTGCCAGCAGTTCAGGGTCCTGGTACGAGCAGTACTTC
clone_size: .; v_call: TRBV28; d_call: .; j_call: TRBJ2-2; cdr3_aa: CASRGSTGYTGELFF; cdr3_nt: TGTGCCAGCAGGGGGAGTACAGGTTACACCGGGGAGCTGTTTTTT
clone_size: .; v_call: TRBV5-1; d_call: .; j_call: TRBJ2-2; cdr3_aa: CASSSSPAVANTGELFF; cdr3_nt: TGCGCCAGCAGTAGTAGCCCGGCCGTTGCGAACACCGGGGAGCTGTTTTTT
clone_size: .; v_call: TRBV29-1; d_call: .; j_call: TRBJ2-1; cdr3_aa: CSVVGGTSYNEQFF; cdr3_nt: TGCAGCGTTGTGGGCGGGACCTCTTACAATGAGCAGTTCTTC
clone_size: .; v_call: TRBV5-8; d_call: TRBD1; j_call: TRBJ1-1; cdr3_aa: CASSLGQVTEAFF; cdr3_nt: TGTGCCAGCAGCCTGGGACAGGTCACTGAAGCTTTCTTT
clone_size: .; v_call: TRBV7-2; d_call: .; j_call: TRBJ2-5; cdr3_aa: CASSADPSGRETQYF; cdr3_nt: TGTGCCAGCAGCGCCGACCCGTCTGGGCGAGAGACCCAGTACTTC
clone_size: .; v_call: TRBV27; d_call: TRBD2; j_call: TRBJ2-1; cdr3_aa: CASSALSLAGVYNEQFF; cdr3_nt: TGTGCCAGCAGTGCCCTCAGCCTAGCGGGAGTATACAATGAGCAGTTCTTC
clone_size: .; v_call: TRBV5-1; d_call: TRBD1; j_call: TRBJ1-1; cdr3_aa: CASSTLTGAAEAFF; cdr3_nt: TGCGCCAGCAGCACGCTGACAGGGGCGGCCGAAGCTTTCTTT
clone_size: .; v_call: TRBV14; d_call: .; j_call: TRBJ2-1; cdr3_aa: CASSQSTFDFYNEQFF; cdr3_nt: TGTGCCAGCAGCCAATCCACCTTTGACTTCTACAATGAGCAGTTCTTC
clone_size: few; v_call: TRBV28; d_call: .; j_call: TRBJ1-2; cdr3_aa: CASSYNYGYTF; cdr3_nt: TGTGCCAGCAGCTATAACTATGGCTACACCTTC
clone_size: .; v_call: TRBV7-8; d_call: TRBD1; j_call: TRBJ2-5; cdr3_aa: CASSLGQGAGETQYF; cdr3_nt: TGTGCCAGCAGCTTAGGGCAGGGGGCGGGAGAGACCCAGTACTTC
clone_size: .; v_call: TRBV6-5; d_call: TRBD1; j_call: TRBJ1-5; cdr3_aa: CASRTDRAGNQPQHF; cdr3_nt: TGTGCCAGCAGGACCGACAGGGCTGGCAATCAGCCCCAGCATTTT
clone_size: .; v_call: TRBV6-5; d_call: .; j_call: TRBJ2-3; cdr3_aa: CASSSTVSSTDTQYF; cdr3_nt: TGTGCCAGCAGTTCGACAGTCTCTAGCACAGATACGCAGTATTTT
clone_size: .; v_call: TRBV10-3; d_call: .; j_call: TRBJ2-3; cdr3_aa: CAISGVLTDTQYF; cdr3_nt: TGTGCCATCAGCGGGGTTTTGACAGATACGCAGTATTTT
clone_size: .; v_call: TRBV11-2; d_call: .; j_call: TRBJ1-2; cdr3_aa: CASSLRGGNYGYTF; cdr3_nt: TGTGCCAGCAGCTTAAGGGGAGGCAACTATGGCTACACCTTC
clone_size: .; v_call: TRBV11-2; d_call: TRBD1; j_call: TRBJ2-5; cdr3_aa: CASSLRQGETQYF; cdr3_nt: TGTGCCAGCAGCCTCCGACAGGGAGAGACCCAGTACTTC
clone_size: once; v_call: TRBV4-1; d_call: .; j_call: TRBJ1-3; cdr3_aa: CASSQDPLSGDSGNTIYF; cdr3_nt: TGCGCCAGCAGCCAAGATCCCTTATCTGGGGACTCTGGAAACACCATATATTTT
clone_size: .; v_call: TRBV7-8; d_call: TRBD2; j_call: TRBJ2-7; cdr3_aa: CASSLAFLAGGPAFNEQYF; cdr3_nt: TGTGCCAGCAGCTTAGCTTTTCTAGCGGGAGGCCCCGCGTTTAACGAGCAGTACTTC
clone_size: .; v_call: TRBV4-3; d_call: .; j_call: TRBJ2-2; cdr3_aa: CASSRLTGTGELFF; cdr3_nt: TGCGCCAGCAGCCGATTAACCGGCACCGGGGAGCTGTTTTTT